Sequencing of this T cell receptor (beta chain) was carried out in a study of persistence of HIV-infected CD4 T cells. Study in general: Suppressive ART had lasted a median of approximately 8 years. Study-level findings and limits: Proviral oligoclonality tracked with TCR oligoclonality within the same sorted cells. Compared with CD3/CD28-stimulated cells, CMV- and Gag-responding cells showed lower TCRbeta richness.

The libraries were made with immunoSEQ version 4 in survey mode. Template was genomic DNA at 7.5 to 10 ng/uL, with up to roughly 1 ug used per sample. Clones were sequenced by immunoSEQ multiplex PCR, and TCRdb holds only the in-frame ones, with some missing. This sample has more than 30,000 clones, with about 91% found just once. Germline CDR1 SGDLS, CDR2 YYNGEE. This CDR3 spans 14 amino acids. Trimming removed 0 bases at V and 2 bases at J, with 9 bases between. On this clone itself: What it binds is not known.

Anti-CD3/anti-CD28 beads served as a nonspecific positive control stimulus. Sorting selected CD4+ T cells upregulating both CD40 ligand and CD69. The genes are TRBV9 and TRBJ2-7, with unresolved D. This TCR was sampled from an adult man with HIV who was CMV-seropositive. Sequenced here: CD4+ T cells sorted from PBMCs after roughly 19-hour stimulation, sampled from a patient who received antiretroviral therapy. The CDR3 DNA reads as TGTGCCAGCAGCGTAGATGTATCCACCTACGAGCAGTACTTC. Residues: CASSVDVSTYEQYF.